These 5 T cell receptor beta chains share one sample of origin, sequenced in a study of blood T cell repertoires in COVID-19. TCRdb's copy holds only in-frame clones and misses some; the assay was immunoSEQ multiplex PCR. The data contain roughly 340,000 clones, under 95% of them singletons. Source material: peripheral blood. The receptors here all came from a woman under 30 who had recovered from COVID-19.

The chain couples TRBV12-5 to TRBJ1-4, with D unresolved. Germline CDR1 is LGHNT and CDR2 is FRNRAP. The CDR3 length is 19 residues. Trimming cost V 0 bases and J 0 bases, with 17 bases left between them. The chain's CDR3 is CASGLVPNGALPTNEKLFF. CDR3 DNA sequence: TGTGCTAGTGGTTTGGTTCCGAACGGAGCCTTACCAACTAATGAAAAACTGTTTTTT.

The chain recombines TRBV5-1 with TRBJ2-1; a possible D gene is TRBD2 (6 bases). V was clipped by 0 bases and J by 7 bases, with 11 bases between them. The germline gives CDR1 SGHRS, CDR2 YFSETQ. The CDR3 spans 14 residues. The CDR3 loop is CASSLGSGTNEQFF. CDR3 sequence (DNA): TGCGCCAGCAGCTTGGGGTCAGGGACTAATGAGCAGTTCTTC. Full variable domain (outside the CDR3, taken from reference TRBV5-1 and TRBJ2-1): KAGVTQTPRYLIKTRGQQVTLSCSPISGHRSVSWYQQTPGQGLQFLFEYFSETQRNKGNFPGRFSGRQFSNSRSEMNVSTLELGDSALYLCASSLGSGTNEQFFGPGTRLTVL.

The gene calls are TRBV5-6 and TRBJ2-7, with 8 bases aligning to TRBD1. CDR1 and CDR2 from the germline V gene are SGHDT and YYEEEE. With 4 bases clipped from V and 2 bases from J, the junction kept 5 bases outside the gene matches. This CDR3 has 14 residues. The CDR3 region is CASSRRDRTYEQYV. As DNA, the CDR3 is TGTGCCAGCAGCCGAAGGGACAGGACCTACGAGCAGTACGTC.

This sequence joins TRBV4-2 and TRBJ2-5; a weak D match, TRBD1 (5 bases). The V gene lost 1 base and the J gene lost 5 bases, with 14 bases spanning the gap. This CDR3 contains 15 residues. Germline V gives CDR1 LGHNA, CDR2 YNFKEQ. Here the CDR3 reads CASSQVRGLLETQYF. CDR3 DNA sequence: TGTGCCAGCAGCCAAGTTAGGGGTCTATTGGAGACCCAGTACTTC.

The chain recombines TRBV27 with TRBJ1-5; weak D call: TRBD1 (6 bases). The germline CDR1 and CDR2 sequences are MNHEY and SMNVEV (reference sequence). The length of the CDR3 is 15 residues. V lost 3 bases and J lost 0, with 9 bases in between. CDR3 nucleotides: TGTGCCAGCAGTTTCACAGGGACTAGCAATCAGCCCCAGCATTTT. Amino acids: CASSFTGTSNQPQHF.